This T cell receptor beta chain stems from a study of blood T cells in healthy people across ages. Sample-barcoded 5' priming and a J-beta primer mix drove a second PCR of roughly 7 to 11 cycles. TCRdb ran MiXCR on the 5' RACE reads and lists one entry per CDR3 protein. Of approximately 1.5 million distinct CDR3 sequences in the sample, 34% are singletons; the top ten hold about 11%. Whole-study results and caveats: A greater number of naive CD4+ cells and higher diversity distinguished long-lived donors from aged donors.

In this sample, this clonotype turned up a few times. The antigen is undetermined. With 1 base removed from V and 2 bases from J, the gap between germline ends came to 8 bases. The CDR3 totals 14 residues. The germline V gene encodes CDR1 LNHNV and CDR2 YYDKDF (reference sequence). This sequence was found in a woman in her 30s in good health. The sample consisted of blood. This rearrangement joins TRBV15 to TRBJ1-2; no firm D call. The CDR3 DNA reads TGTGCCACCAGCAGAGCAGAGGGAAACTATGGCTACACCTTC. This gives the protein CATSRAEGNYGYTF.